A selection of T cell receptor beta chains follows, all from one sample in a study of CD8+ T cells in alopecia areata. Measured with immunoSEQ multiplex PCR; TCRdb has only the in-frame clones, and not every one. The table shows around 100,000 clones, with over 75% occurring only once. Sequencing was performed on CD8+ T cells sorted from blood, taken between weeks 30 and 35, from a patient treated with tofacitinib. The receptors were sampled from a human donor with alopecia areata. Each CDR3 is given with its conserved first and last residue. D genes are given only for firm matches. Not every row has a clone size; where given, it reads once, few, many or a size class.

clone_size j_call v_call d_call cdr3_nt cdr3_aa
once TRBJ2-1 TRBV4-1 NA TGCGCCAGCAGCCAAGTCGGGGACTCCTTATACAATGAGCAGTTCTTC CASSQVGDSLYNEQFF
NA TRBJ2-1 TRBV29-1 NA TGCAGCGTAGCCTCAGGGTACAATGAGCAGTTCTTC CSVASGYNEQFF
NA TRBJ2-7 TRBV11-1 TRBD1 TGTGCCAGCAGCTTAGGCGGGACAGGTCGCCTCGAGCAGTACTTC CASSLGGTGRLEQYF
NA TRBJ1-5 TRBV4-1 NA TGCGCCAGCAGCCAAGTTGTGACGAATAGCAATCAGCCCCAGCATTTT CASSQVVTNSNQPQHF
NA TRBJ1-1 TRBV7-9 NA TGTGCCAGCAGCTTAGCTGGGAGGGGCCCTAACACTGAAGCTTTCTTT CASSLAGRGPNTEAFF
NA TRBJ2-3 TRBV7-8 NA TGTGCCAGCAGGGACTCGGACACAGCCGGCACAGATACGCAGTATTTT CASRDSDTAGTDTQYF
NA TRBJ2-5 TRBV9 TRBD2 TGTGCCAGCAGCCCAGGGACTAGCGGGATTGGGGAGACCCAGTACTTC CASSPGTSGIGETQYF
NA TRBJ2-2 TRBV27 NA TGTGCCAGCAGTTTGATACAGGGAGGCGGGGAGCTGTTTTTT CASSLIQGGGELFF
NA TRBJ2-1 TRBV27 NA TGTGCCAGCAGCCCCTTAGGGGACAATGAGCAGTTCTTC CASSPLGDNEQFF
NA TRBJ1-2 TRBV7-8 NA TGTGCCAGCAGCTTAGGGGCGTATAAAGCCTTCCAGGATTCTAACTATGGCTACACCTTC CASSLGAYKAFQDSNYGYTF
NA TRBJ1-1 TRBV4-1 NA TGCGCCAGCAGCCCAACCAACCGGGCCACTGAAGCTTTCTTT CASSPTNRATEAFF
NA TRBJ1-1 TRBV5-1 NA TGCGCCAGCAGCTTGGAGCCGGCAGGGTGGGTCACTGAAGCTTTCTTT CASSLEPAGWVTEAFF
NA TRBJ1-1 TRBV19 NA TGTGCCAGCACACCCCGCAATGATGGCACTGAAGCTTTCTTT CASTPRNDGTEAFF
NA TRBJ2-1 TRBV6-4 NA TGTGCCAGCAGTGACTCTCGGAATGAGCAGTTCTTC CASSDSRNEQFF
NA TRBJ2-7 TRBV4-1 NA TGCGCCAGCAGCTACAAGGCGACCTACGAGCAGTACTTC CASSYKATYEQYF
NA TRBJ2-1 TRBV7-3 TRBD2 TGTGCCAGCAGCCAAGGCCCTAGCGGGCTAAGGAATGAGCAGTTCTTC CASSQGPSGLRNEQFF
once TRBJ2-1 TRBV7-6 NA TGTGCCAGCAGCTTCGGGGGTGGCTCCTACAATGAGCAGTTCTTC CASSFGGGSYNEQFF
NA TRBJ1-2 TRBV29-1 TRBD1 TGCAGCGCTGGACAGGGGGAGGGCTACACCTTC CSAGQGEGYTF
NA TRBJ2-7 TRBV27 NA TGTGCCAGCAGTTTATGGGGGTCGAACTACGAGCAGTACTTC CASSLWGSNYEQYF
NA TRBJ2-7 TRBV7-8 TRBD2 TGTGCCAGCAGCTCACCTACGACCGGGACTAGCGTTCGCGAGCAGTACTTC CASSSPTTGTSVREQYF
NA TRBJ2-3 TRBV28 NA TGTGCCAGCAGTTTCGACAGCTACACAGATACGCAGTATTTT CASSFDSYTDTQYF
NA TRBJ1-1 TRBV7-2 NA TGTGCCAGCAGCTTAGATGGCCAGCTCGAAGCTTTCTTT CASSLDGQLEAFF
NA TRBJ2-7 TRBV10-3 NA TGTGCCATCAGTGAGGTGAACTACGAGCAGTACTTC CAISEVNYEQYF
NA TRBJ2-3 TRBV5-1 NA TGCGCCAGCAGCTTGGAAGGGCGAGGCACAGATACGCAGTATTTT CASSLEGRGTDTQYF
NA TRBJ2-7 TRBV7-9 NA TGTGCCAGCAGGGACTCATCCTCATACGAGCAGTACTTC CASRDSSSYEQYF
NA TRBJ2-5 TRBV4-1 NA TGCGCCAGCAGCCAACATTGGGGGGCAGGAGAGACCCAGTACTTC CASSQHWGAGETQYF
NA TRBJ2-3 TRBV12-5 NA TGTGCTAGTGGTTTGGTCCCGGGACTTGGGCACCCCTACACGCAGTATTTT CASGLVPGLGHPYTQYF
NA TRBJ1-1 TRBV30 NA TGTGCCTGGAGTGTCGGGGCCACTGAAGCTTTCTTT CAWSVGATEAFF
NA TRBJ2-4 TRBV6-1 NA TGTGCCAGCTGGGTTGTGGGACGAACCAAAAACATTCAGTACTTC CASWVVGRTKNIQYF
NA TRBJ2-7 TRBV29-1 NA TGCAGCGTTAGACAGGAACGCGAGCAGTACTTC CSVRQEREQYF
NA TRBJ2-7 TRBV4-2 TRBD2 TGTGCCAGCAGCCAAGATACGCCGGGACTAGACGGCTACGAGCAGTACTTC CASSQDTPGLDGYEQYF
NA TRBJ1-5 TRBV19 NA TGTGCCAGTAGTAGGACGGGCGCCCAGCATTTT CASSRTGAQHF
NA TRBJ2-1 TRBV7-2 TRBD1 TGTGCCAGCAGCTTAGAGGTGGACAGGGGATACTCCTACAATGAGCAGTTCTTC CASSLEVDRGYSYNEQFF
once TRBJ1-1 TRBV4-2 NA TGTGCCAGCAGCCCACCTGTGGGCCGGGCCGCCGAGGACACTGAAGCTTTCTTT CASSPPVGRAAEDTEAFF
NA TRBJ2-7 TRBV30 NA TGTGCCTGGAGTGTTCCGCGGGACTCCTACGAGCAGTACTTC CAWSVPRDSYEQYF
NA TRBJ2-7 TRBV11-1 NA TGTGCCAGCAGCGTACCCGGATACCCAGTCTACGAGCAGTACTTC CASSVPGYPVYEQYF
NA TRBJ2-7 TRBV10-3 TRBD1 TGTGCCATCAGAAACGGACAGGGGACATCCTACGAGCAGTACTTC CAIRNGQGTSYEQYF
NA TRBJ1-4 TRBV4-1 NA TGCGCCAGCAGCCAAGAGAAGGGAACTTTCACAGAGTTTTTT CASSQEKGTFTEFF
once TRBJ1-1 TRBV5-6 TRBD1 TGTGCCAGCAGCCTGGCCCAACCTGACAGGGCAACCTTTGGAACTGAAGCTTTCTTT CASSLAQPDRATFGTEAFF
NA TRBJ1-3 TRBV12-5 NA TGTGCTAGTGGTCTTCACTCGGACCTTTACTCTGGAAACACCATATATTTT CASGLHSDLYSGNTIYF
NA TRBJ2-3 TRBV25-1 NA TGTGCCAGCAGTGAATTCGTTGGGGGCACAACAGATACGCAGTATTTT CASSEFVGGTTDTQYF
few TRBJ2-7 TRBV5-1 NA TGCGCCAGCAGCTTCCGGGGTCCCTCCTACGAGCAGTACTTC CASSFRGPSYEQYF
NA TRBJ2-5 TRBV9 NA TGTGCCAGCAGCGGGTTCGAAGGTGGAGAGACCCAGTACTTC CASSGFEGGETQYF
NA TRBJ1-2 TRBV5-6 NA TGTGCCAGCAGCCCTGAGGGATACCTCTATGGCTACACCTTC CASSPEGYLYGYTF
NA TRBJ1-5 TRBV2 NA TGTGCCAGCACCCTCGGGACGGATAGCAATCAGCCCCAGCATTTT CASTLGTDSNQPQHF
NA TRBJ1-2 TRBV4-1 NA TGCGCCAGCAGCCATTTGGGCAACTATGGCTACACCTTC CASSHLGNYGYTF
NA TRBJ2-7 TRBV6-1 NA TGTGCCAGCAGTGAAGGGGGGATCAACGAGCAGTACTTC CASSEGGINEQYF
NA TRBJ2-3 TRBV29-1 NA TGCAGCGTCGAGAACCACAGCACAGATACGCAGTATTTT CSVENHSTDTQYF
once TRBJ2-1 TRBV9 NA TGTGCCAGCAGCGTTAGAGGCGGCCCGGAGGATGAGCAGTTCTTC CASSVRGGPEDEQFF
NA TRBJ2-3 TRBV29-1 NA TGCAGCGCTGAAGGGGACCGCTTCACAGATACGCAGTATTTT CSAEGDRFTDTQYF
once TRBJ2-7 TRBV7-2 NA TGTGCCAGCAGCTTATCGTCAGGGTTGTCCCCACGTAGCTACGAGCAGTACTTC CASSLSSGLSPRSYEQYF
once TRBJ2-7 TRBV5-1 TRBD1 TGCGCCAGCAGCCTACGTGATGGACAGGGCCTCAGGGACGAGCAGTACTTC CASSLRDGQGLRDEQYF
NA TRBJ2-2 TRBV30 TRBD1 TGTGCCTGGACTGGGACAGCCACCGGGGAGCTGTTTTTT CAWTGTATGELFF
NA TRBJ1-1 TRBV7-9 TRBD1 TGTGCCAGCAGCTTAGACACCGGGACAGGCGAAGCTTTCTTT CASSLDTGTGEAFF